This TCR beta chain was documented in a study of OX40 agonist ivuxolimab in advanced cancers. The study's findings and limits: Averaging showed that CD8+ T cells had more expanded clones than CD4+ did. Relatively little clonal expansion, among the lowest observed, appeared in partial responders at 0.1-3.0 mg/kg.

The V gene's germline CDR1 is SGHDT and CDR2 YYEEEE. V lost 4 bases and J lost 9, with 20 bases in between. The CDR3 loop spans 15 amino acids. This table comes from immunoSEQ multiplex PCR, and its TCRdb copy is limited to in-frame clones, with some not included. The data show 37,000 or so clones, about 88% seen once. This clone came up once. Its antigen remains unidentified. The starting material was CD4+ or CD8+ T cells sorted from blood, obtained in a trial of the OX40 agonist ivuxolimab. V gene TRBV5-6 combines with J gene TRBJ2-1; D could derive from TRBD1 or TRBD2 (5 bases each). This TCR was recovered from an adult with an advanced solid tumor such as melanoma, head and neck, liver or kidney cancer. CDR3 in DNA: TGTGCCAGCAGCCTCGGGACGGACACTGTTCCTGAGCAGTTCTTC. This gives the protein CASSLGTDTVPEQFF.